This TCR beta chain emerged from a study of blood T cell repertoires in COVID-19. The protocol was immunoSEQ multiplex PCR, while the TCRdb copy is restricted to in-frame clones and leaves out a portion. The sample lists around 130,000 clones, about four fifths occurring once. A single count supports this clone. Germline loops: CDR1 MNHEY, CDR2 SMNVEV (reference sequence). CDR3 size: 16 residues. J lost 2 bases, V lost 2 bases, and 6 bases had no gene match. The origin of this receptor is a human donor in a cohort sampled during active COVID-19. J is TRBJ2-7 and V is TRBV27; TRBD2 agrees at 10 bases. The sequenced sample consisted of peripheral blood. CDR3 in DNA: TGTGCCAGCAGTTTAACACTAGCGGGGCTTACCTACGAGCAGTACTTC. This codes for CASSLTLAGLTYEQYF.